This TCR beta chain is drawn from a study of T cell repertoires in cytomegalovirus infection. Background on the study: CMV epitopes in the study were HLA-C-restricted (recently identified) and HLA-B-restricted (well studied). The public TCR beta signatures pointed to both CMV infection and matching HLA type. Notes on the study in general: CMV-specific TCR beta clonotypes restricted by HLA-C dominated the ex vivo response. Frequencies of public TCR beta families were cumulated, and this identified carriers of CMV plus the relevant HLA.

Trimming at V came to 4 bases and at J to 6 bases, leaving 5 bases not matched to a gene. Germline CDR1 SGHDT, CDR2 YYEEEE. This CDR3 spans 14 amino acids. This clonotype was seen repeatedly, ten times or more. Antigen specificity is unknown. From the reads, TCRdb called clonotypes with MiXCR, one entry per CDR3 protein. The table records 40,000 to 55,000 distinct CDR3 sequences, over 15% of them present only once. The chain employs TRBV5-6 and TRBJ2-7; 12 bases line up with TRBD1. This TCR was sampled from a human donor in good health (CMV status not recorded). Some clones in this sample may be carry-over from other donors' samples. The sequences come from CD8+ T cells from cultured PBMCs, collected from culture after CMV antigen stimulation. This CDR3 is CASSPGTGGAEQYF. In DNA, the CDR3 is TGTGCCAGCAGCCCCGGGACAGGGGGCGCCGAGCAGTACTTC.